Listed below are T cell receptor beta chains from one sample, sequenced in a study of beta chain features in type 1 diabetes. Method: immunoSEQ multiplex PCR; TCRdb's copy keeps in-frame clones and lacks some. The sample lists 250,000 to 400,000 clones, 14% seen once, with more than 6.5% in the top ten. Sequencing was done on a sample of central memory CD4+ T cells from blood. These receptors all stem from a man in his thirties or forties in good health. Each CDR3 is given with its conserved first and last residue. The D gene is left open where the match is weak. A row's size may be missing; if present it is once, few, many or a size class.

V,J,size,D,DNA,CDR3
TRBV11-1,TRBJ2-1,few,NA,TGTGCCAGCAGCTTGCTAGCGGAGGGGGTCAATGAGCAGTTCTTC,CASSLLAEGVNEQFF
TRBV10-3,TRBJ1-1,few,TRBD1,TGTGCCATCAGTGAGTCGGGCAACAGGGGTGAAGCTTTCTTT,CAISESGNRGEAFF
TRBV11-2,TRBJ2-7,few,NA,TGTGCCAGCAGCTTTGGGAGAAGCTCCTACGAGCAGTACTTC,CASSFGRSSYEQYF
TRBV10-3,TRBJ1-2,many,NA,TGTGCCATCAGTGAGCCGGACGGGGCGGGGGTCTATGGCTACACCTTC,CAISEPDGAGVYGYTF
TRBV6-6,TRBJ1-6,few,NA,TGTGCCAGCAGTTTGACAGGACCCCCGGATTCACCCCTCCACTTT,CASSLTGPPDSPLHF
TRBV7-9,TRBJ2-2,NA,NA,TGTGCCAGCATGCTGCTACCCCCCGGGGAGCTGTTTTTT,CASMLLPPGELFF
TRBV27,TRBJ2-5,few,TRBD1,TGTGCCAGCACCTCCCGGACAGGGTTGGTAGAGACCCAGTACTTC,CASTSRTGLVETQYF
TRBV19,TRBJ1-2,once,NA,TGTGCCAGTAGTACAACAGGTACCAATGGCTACACCTTC,CASSTTGTNGYTF
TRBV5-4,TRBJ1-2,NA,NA,TGTGCCAGCAGCTTAGCCCCGGGGGCGGGCTACACCTTC,CASSLAPGAGYTF
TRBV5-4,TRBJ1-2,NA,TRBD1,TGTGCCAGCAGCAGGGACAGGGAGTACTACACCTTC,CASSRDREYYTF
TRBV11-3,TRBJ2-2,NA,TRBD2,TGTGCCAGCAGCTTATCACTAGCGGTGAACACCGGGGAGCTGTTTTTT,CASSLSLAVNTGELFF
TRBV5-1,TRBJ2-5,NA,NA,TGCGCCAGCAGCTTGGAGGGTAGAAGAGAGACCCAGTACTTC,CASSLEGRRETQYF
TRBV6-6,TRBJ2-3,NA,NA,TGTGCCAGCAGTTACTCCCCCTACACAGATACGCAGTATTTT,CASSYSPYTDTQYF
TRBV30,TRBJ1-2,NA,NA,TGTGCCTGGAGTGTAAGGAGGAACTATGGCTACACCTTC,CAWSVRRNYGYTF
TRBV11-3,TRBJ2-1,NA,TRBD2,TGTGCCAGCAGCTTAGGCACTAGCGGGGGGGCAGGTGAGCAGTTCTTC,CASSLGTSGGAGEQFF
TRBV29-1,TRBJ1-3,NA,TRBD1,TGCAGCGTACAGGGGGACGGAGCTGGAAACACCATATATTTT,CSVQGDGAGNTIYF
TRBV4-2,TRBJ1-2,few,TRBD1,TGTGCCAGCAGCCAGACAGGGGAACGCTATGGCTACACCTTC,CASSQTGERYGYTF
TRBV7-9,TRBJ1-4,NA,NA,TGTGCCAGCAGCAACGCGGGGGGACATGAAAAACTGTTTTTT,CASSNAGGHEKLFF
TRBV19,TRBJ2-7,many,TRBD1,TGTGCCAGTATGGACAGGGCTGGATCCTACGAGCAGTACTTC,CASMDRAGSYEQYF
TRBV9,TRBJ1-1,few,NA,TGTGCACAGGGCGCTGAAGCTTTCTTT,CAQGAEAFF
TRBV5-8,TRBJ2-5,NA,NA,TGTGCCAGCGTTTGGGACTTTCAACAAGAGACCCAGTACTTC,CASVWDFQQETQYF
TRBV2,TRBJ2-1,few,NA,TGTGCCAGCAGGAGGGGGGACGGTTCCTACAATGAGCAGTTCTTC,CASRRGDGSYNEQFF
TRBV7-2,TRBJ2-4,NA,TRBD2,TGTGCCAGCAGCTTAGCCGGGACTAGCGGGAGTAACAACATTCAGTACTTC,CASSLAGTSGSNNIQYF
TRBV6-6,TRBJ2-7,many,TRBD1,TGTGCCAGCAGGATCCGGGACAGGGTGGGGTCGGACGAGCAGTACTTC,CASRIRDRVGSDEQYF